One sample yielded the 16 T cell receptor beta chains listed below, sequenced in a study of blood T cell repertoires in COVID-19 (dated by TCRdb to between 2020 and 2021). Preparation of the library involved the immunoSEQ multiplex PCR assay. TCRdb provides this immuneACCESS table in a form limited to in-frame rearrangements. Some clones are lacking; in checked studies, under half of them reflect an unresolved V gene, and why the rest are absent is not known. This sample comprises about 150,000 clones, under 90% of them detected only once. The ten largest clones add up to around 45% of the sample. Sequenced sample: peripheral blood. The source of these receptors is a human donor in a cohort sampled during active COVID-19.

The chain joins TRBV18 to TRBJ2-5; D is perhaps TRBD1 (5 bases). Trimming pared 4 bases from V and 2 bases from J, leaving 5 bases between. Germline V gene data show CDR1 as KGHSH and CDR2 as LQKENI. CDR3 size: 12 residues. This chain's CDR3 is CASSRQQETQYF. The CDR3, as DNA: TGTGCCAGCTCACGACAGCAAGAGACCCAGTACTTC.

CDR3 loop: CASSEGGVAYNEQFF. CDR3 sequence (DNA): TGTGCCAGCAGTGAGGGCGGGGTAGCCTACAATGAGCAGTTCTTC. The genes are TRBV2 and TRBJ2-1; D might be TRBD2 (6 bases). Trimming shortened V by 3 bases and J by 2 bases, and 11 bases separated the two germline ends. There are 15 residues in the CDR3. Germline V gene data show CDR1 as SNHLY and CDR2 as FYNNEI. Looking up the rest from reference TRBV2 and TRBJ2-1 gives the full variable domain: EPEVTQTPSHQVTQMGQEVILRCVPISNHLYFYWYRQILGQKVEFLVSFYNNEISEKSEIFDDQFSVERPDGSNFTLKIRSTKLEDSAMYFCASSEGGVAYNEQFFGPGTRLTVL.

This sequence joins TRBV9 and TRBJ2-1; D is unclear. Germline CDR1 reads SGDLS; CDR2 reads YYNGEE. Trimming cost V 0 bases and J 9 bases, with 13 bases left between them. This CDR3 region has 14 residues. The CDR3 loop reads CASSVASGASEQFF. The CDR3 bases are TGTGCCAGCAGCGTAGCTAGTGGTGCGAGTGAGCAGTTCTTC.

This sequence joins TRBV12-3 or TRBV12-4 and TRBJ2-5, with no clear D. There are 13 residues in the CDR3. V was pared by 5 bases and J by 0 bases, with 7 bases between. In DNA, the CDR3 is TGTGCCAGCAGTACACAGTACCAAGAGACCCAGTACTTC. It translates to CASSTQYQETQYF.

This chain links TRBV5-1 with TRBJ2-2; 12 nucleotides align to TRBD2. Germline V gives CDR1 SGHRS, CDR2 YFSETQ. This CDR3 spans 16 amino acids. V lost 4 bases, J lost 3 bases, and 4 bases stayed unmatched. The CDR3 DNA follows: TGCGCCAGCAGCCCGACTAGCGGGGGATACACCGGGGAGCTGTTTTTT. It translates to CASSPTSGGYTGELFF.

V usage is TRBV19 and J usage is TRBJ1-1; possibly TRBD1 for D (6 bases). The germline V gene has CDR1 LNHDA and CDR2 SQIVND (reference sequence). V was clipped by 11 bases and J by 1 base, with 17 bases between them. The CDR3 totals 14 residues. The CDR3 coding sequence is TGTGCCTCGTCCGGGGGGGCTGGGAACACTGAAGCTTTCTTT. It codes for CASSGGAGNTEAFF.

The chain uses TRBV6-5 and TRBJ2-3; tentatively, D is TRBD1 (6 bases). Trimming stripped 7 bases from V and 3 bases from J, with 14 bases between. Per germline, CDR1 MNHEY and CDR2 SVGAGI. The CDR3 covers 14 residues. DNA of the CDR3: TGTGCCAGCACCAACTTAGGGGGAACAGATACGCAGTATTTT. This sequence encodes CASTNLGGTDTQYF.

This clone came up a few times. CDR3: CASSLDSRYGYTF. CDR3 nucleotide sequence: TGTGCCAGCAGCTTAGATTCTCGCTATGGCTACACCTTC. The chain recombines TRBV11-3 with TRBJ1-2; D uncertain. V was shortened by 0 bases and J by 4 bases, with 6 bases between the two germline ends. Germline lookup yields CDR1 SGHNT and CDR2 YENEEA. The CDR3 is 13 residues long.

J is TRBJ1-1 and V is TRBV11-2, with a weak D call TRBD1 (6 bases). Germline assignment: CDR1 SGHAT and CDR2 FQNNGV. Trimming removed 1 base at V and 4 bases at J, with 10 bases between. This CDR3 comprises 14 residues. CDR3 bases: TGTGCCAGCAGCTTAGCCAGGGGTGGCACTGAAGCTTTCTTT. This gives the protein CASSLARGGTEAFF.

This rearrangement joins TRBV6-2 or TRBV6-3 to TRBJ1-2, with TRBD1 matching 7 bases. The CDR3 spans 14 residues. V was pared by 0 bases and J by 4 bases, with 2 bases of the junction left unmatched. The germline V gene encodes CDR1 MNHEY and CDR2 SVGEGT. CDR3 protein: CASSYSGGPYGYTF. CDR3 nucleotides: TGTGCCAGCAGTTACTCAGGGGGCCCCTATGGCTACACCTTC.

The table lists this clone with a count of one. V is TRBV2 and J is TRBJ2-7; 11 bases map to TRBD2. The CDR3 has 15 amino acids. V trimming: 8 bases; J trimming: 2 bases; junction bases outside the gene matches: 8. The V gene's germline CDR1 is SNHLY and CDR2 FYNNEI. The CDR3 protein is CASSQGTSGTYEQYV. The CDR3 nucleotides are TGTGCCAGCTCTCAGGGGACTAGCGGCACCTACGAGCAGTACGTC.

The DNA for the CDR3 is TGTGCCATCAGTGAAGTAGGGGGAGATCAGCCCCAGCATTTT. This gives the protein CAISEVGGDQPQHF. This chain uses TRBV10-3 with TRBJ1-5; maybe TRBD1 (6 bases). The CDR3 is 14 amino acids. V dropped 3 bases and J dropped 5 bases, with 11 bases sitting between them. Germline V gives CDR1 ENHRY, CDR2 SYGVKD.

The V and J genes are TRBV5-1 and TRBJ2-3; a weak D match, TRBD1 (5 bases). Germline V gene lookup returns CDR1 SGHRS and CDR2 YFSETQ. V lost 0 bases to trimming and J lost 2 bases, with 10 bases between them. The CDR3 totals 15 residues. CDR3 in DNA: TGCGCCAGCAGCTTGGTATCACAGGACACAGATACGCAGTATTTT. It codes for CASSLVSQDTDTQYF.

The rearrangement uses TRBV6-5 and TRBJ2-7; no reliable D call. This CDR3 is built from 15 residues. V lost 2 bases and J 2 bases, leaving 13 bases between the germline ends. Germline assignment: CDR1 MNHEY and CDR2 SVGAGI. The CDR3 is CASSYGPASPYEQYF. CDR3 bases: TGTGCCAGCAGTTACGGGCCCGCCAGTCCCTACGAGCAGTACTTC.

This clone has a single count. The gene calls are TRBV3-1 (or the pseudogene TRBV3-2) and TRBJ2-1, with D unclear. V was pared by 2 bases and J by 8 bases, with 4 bases between. Germline CDR1 is LGHDT and CDR2 is YNNKEL (reference sequence). The CDR3 has 11 residues. The CDR3 loop reads CASSQSYEQFF. The CDR3 DNA sequence: TGTGCCAGCAGCCAATCGTATGAGCAGTTCTTC.

The chain uses TRBV2 and TRBJ1-1, with no clear D. The V and J ends lost 1 base and 7 bases respectively, with 4 bases between them. The CDR3 is 11 residues long. CDR1 and CDR2 from the germline V gene are SNHLY and FYNNEI. The CDR3 loop is CASSEVFEAFF. Here the CDR3 DNA reads TGTGCCAGCAGTGAAGTCTTTGAAGCTTTCTTT.